The T cell receptor (beta chain) described here comes from a study of T cells in Graves' hyperthyroidism and ophthalmopathy (dated by TCRdb to about 2019). Regarding the study in general: Peripheral blood samples were taken at initial diagnosis, before any treatment was given. After blood sampling, hyperthyroidism patients were treated with methimazole at a starting dose of 30 mg daily, and ophthalmopathy patients were treated with high-dose intravenous methylprednisolone. According to the paper, TCR Vbeta CDR3 sequencing was carried out on more than 120 peripheral blood samples, which came from 40 to 45 ophthalmopathy, under 85 hyperthyroidism and approximately 17 progressor patients. In addition, the study compared T-cell repertoires in thyroid tissue and in blood from 6 or 7 Graves' hyperthyroidism patients. To identify distinguishing TCR V-J signatures, a discovery cohort of 100 or so patients was used, comprising roughly 45 with Graves' ophthalmopathy and some 57 with stable Graves' hyperthyroidism. An independent validation cohort of 18 to 20 hyperthyroidism patients and more than 15 patients who later progressed to ophthalmopathy tested prospective prediction of ophthalmopathy. The approximately 90 discovery patients were divided at random into training and test sets in a 7:3 ratio. Overall study outcomes, separate from this receptor: In validation, the model predicted progression to ophthalmopathy a median of about 6.8 months before onset, with roughly 70% sensitivity and 72.22% specificity. Most expanded thyroid clonotypes (frequency above 0.001) were also detected in blood, a finding suggesting that blood repertoires may reflect thyroid immune responses. In cross-validation, a model built on a 13 V-J signature told ophthalmopathy apart from stable hyperthyroidism with approximately 90% sensitivity and around 84% specificity, and in testing the same model reached 80%/75%. Sample size was not statistically predetermined, and blinding of investigators to group allocation was not performed.

This clonotype was counted ten times or more. It has no known antigen specificity. Base-call qualities are not available, and no considerably larger clone is one nucleotide away. Amplification of TCR beta CDR3 regions was carried out from RNA transcripts. The TCR CDR3 was subjected to a first round of RT-PCR using the HTBI primer set and the Qiagen OneStep RT-PCR kit. A second multiplex PCR round built the libraries, followed by size selection and purification. The libraries were sequenced on an Illumina HiSeq2000 using paired-end 100 bp reads. The original pipeline was this. SOAPnuke was used to process the raw data, throwing out any read that contained adapters or uncalled bases, had a mean Phred below 15, or lacked an exact constant-primer or identifier match. COPE v1.2.5 was used to merge high-quality paired reads, and clonotypes were defined as unique nucleotide sequences. MiTCR v1.1 was used to align clonotypes to the IMGT TRBV, TRBD and TRBJ reference segments. Only V-J combinations with frequency above 0.0001, covering 99.2% of repertoires, were analysed. The TCS score was defined as F50 (clonal expansion) divided by E x V (chaos), with BLOSUM62-based TCRdist calculated between CDR3 peptides within each V-J. Welch's t-statistics and random forest reduced 500 to 650 V-J features to 13, which were used in a naive Bayes classifier (R e1071). In-frame beta chains were kept once TCRdb had trimmed the public reads at Q25 with fastp and called clones with MiXCR. When rows share a CDR3 protein, they turn into one entry using the most common DNA and genes. The V and J calls come from TCRdb's annotation, not from the publication. Recorded for this sample are some 400,000 distinct CDR3 sequences; 11% to 15% of them occurred a single time. Of the sample, 9.5% to 12% is held by the ten largest clones.

Stable Graves' hyperthyroidism was defined as the absence of progression to ophthalmopathy over 18 months of follow-up. Hyperthyroidism patients were newly diagnosed, with disease duration under 2 months, and aged 18 to 65 years. The study excluded patients with uncontrolled infections, other autoimmune diseases, pregnancy or lactation. Diagnoses relied on clinical symptoms, serum thyroxine and TRAb, thyroid ultrasound and orbital computed tomography. PBMCs were isolated from about 10 ml of fresh peripheral blood by Ficoll-Paque density gradient centrifugation. Trizol reagent was used to extract total RNA, and RNA quality was then checked on an Agilent 2100 Bioanalyzer. V is reduced by 0 bases and J by 4 bases, leaving a spacing of 9 bases between them. From cysteine to phenylalanine, the CDR3 is 14 amino acids long. Solely the CDR3 DNA is kept, with 42 bases framed from the first base. Based on the germline V gene, the CDR1 and CDR2 sequences are KGHSH and LQKENI.

Sample: blood. The source of this sequence is a woman aged 60-75 years with Graves' hyperthyroidism. This sequence uses TRBV18 and TRBJ2-5; the D gene assignment is ambiguous. The CDR3 protein is CASSPPGRRETQYF. The bases read TGTGCCAGCTCACCACCTGGCAGGAGAGAGACCCAGTACTTC.